The clone carrying this T cell receptor (beta chain) was seen once. The antigen remains unidentified. Germline assignment: CDR1 DFQATT and CDR2 SNEGSKA (reference sequence). This CDR3 spans 10 amino acids. Trimming stripped 7 bases from V and 10 bases from J, with 13 bases between. These data belong to a study of cytomegalovirus exposure and HLA in healthy donors. Whole-study findings and limits: In vitro data verified three CMV-associated chains as specific for CMV antigens.

The PCR ran on 60 Vbeta and 13 Jbeta primers. Method: immunoSEQ multiplex PCR; TCRdb's copy keeps in-frame clones and lacks some. This sample has roughly 120,000 clones; about 86% occur once, and the top ten carry about 1.8%. This TCR derives from a man aged 40-49 years in good health and CMV-seronegative. Material: PBMCs. The chain uses TRBV20-1 and TRBJ1-1, with TRBD1 as a possible D gene (6 bases). The CDR3 here is CSVLRGRAFF. CDR3 coding DNA: TGCAGTGTCCTTAGGGGGAGAGCTTTCTTT.